The TCR beta chain under discussion was sequenced for a study of T cell responses to AZD1222 COVID-19 vaccine. This clone appeared a single time. The antigen remains undetermined. Study results and limitations: Donor demographics were predominantly white British with a female majority; clonal diversity may be underestimated.

There are 12 residues in the CDR3. Trimming stripped 1 base from V and 4 bases from J, with 4 bases between. Germline loops: CDR1 MDHEN, CDR2 SYDVKM. Sequenced by immunoSEQ multiplex PCR; TCRdb stores in-frame clones only, minus some. The profile shows just under 55,000 clones, about 85% of them singletons. The source material was peripheral blood, sampled on day 0 of AZD1222 vaccination. This TCR was recovered from an adult in good health. V is TRBV28 and J is TRBJ1-1; D ambiguous. The CDR3 sequence: CASSLYGTEAFF. In DNA form, the CDR3 reads TGTGCCAGCAGTTTATATGGCACTGAAGCTTTCTTT. Full variable domain (remainder filled in from reference TRBV28 and TRBJ1-1): DVKVTQSSRYLVKRTGEKVFLECVQDMDHENMFWYRQDPGLGLRLIYFSYDVKMKEKGDIPEGYSVSREKKERFSLILESASTNQTSMYLCASSLYGTEAFFGQGTRLTVV.